This TCR beta chain stems from a study of regulatory T cells in long-lasting Graves disease (dated by TCRdb to about 2021). General notes on the study: Patients with newly diagnosed Graves' disease had been on antithyroid drugs for under 3 months. Patients with persistent Graves' disease were compared with patients with newly diagnosed Graves' disease using TCR sequencing and RNA sequencing of peripheral blood. The study took place in China and was registered as a clinical trial. A total of around 35 samples were covered by TCR sequencing, comprising around 13 persistent and 20 newly diagnosed Graves' disease patients.

General study outcomes and caveats: As a limitation, the authors acknowledged that the small sample size may reduce accuracy. Preferential use of TRBV28, TRBJ1-2 and TRBJ2-5 was observed in persistent disease, whereas TRBV20-1 and TRBJ2-1 were favored in newly diagnosed disease. Only the TCR beta chain was sequenced and analyzed. The study examined only peripheral blood because the primary lesion, thyroid tissue, could not be accessed. Compared with newly diagnosed patients, persistent Graves' disease patients had lower TCR Shannon entropy and fewer highly expanded clones, which suggests clonal expansion. Persistent patients shared more public clonotypes among themselves (fewer than 3,000) than newly diagnosed patients did (approximately 900).

Reading the label with the study, this specimen's time point is: newly diagnosed GD, antithyroid drugs for less than 3 months. RNA was extracted from PBMCs in TRIzol for both TCR sequencing and RNA sequencing. The diagnosis of Graves' disease followed American Thyroid Association guidelines. Patients were recruited from an endocrinology department in Xi'an, China. From each patient, around 8.3 milliliters of peripheral blood was collected into an EDTA anticoagulant tube. PBMCs were isolated by Ficoll Paque Plus density gradient separation without further T cell sorting. An Agilent 2100 Bioanalyzer and agarose gel were used to assess RNA quality, and a NanoDrop 2000 was used to measure RNA concentration. In this sample, this clonotype turned up many times. Its antigen is currently not known. No per-base quality is available; no much larger clone lies one base away. Reading the germline V gene gives CDR1 LGHNA and CDR2 YNFKEQ. CDR3 length: 14 amino acids, cysteine to phenylalanine. Only the CDR3 DNA stays, 42 bases, in frame from base 1. The germline ends are 10 bases apart after V is trimmed by 0 bases and J by 5 bases.

Library preparation employed multiplex PCR. The reads were generated on an Illumina HiSeq 4000. To build TCR beta libraries, CDR3 regions were amplified by Arm-PCR using iRepertoire HTBI primers. Before sequencing, the PCR products underwent gel purification. As for how the authors treated the data: Gene usage analysis of CDR3 amino acid clonotypes used the 50 to 70 TRBV and about 13 TRBJ segments found across samples. COPE and FqMerger were used to merge the filtered high-quality paired reads into contigs. BLAST was used to align contigs to the IMGT TRBV, TRBD and TRBJ reference genes, and CDR3 was defined following IMGT. Any clonotype with a frequency above 0.1% was classified as a highly expanded clone. Shannon entropy served as the measure of repertoire diversity, while the Gini coefficient captured V-J evenness. Clonotypes shared by more than one individual were considered public. TCRdb trimmed the raw reads at Q25, called clones with MiXCR and kept productive beta chains. Rows matching on CDR3 protein sequence are summarized as one entry with the most common DNA and genes. Here the V and J calls rest on TCRdb's processing, not on the authors' analysis. Recorded for this sample are approximately 230,000 distinct CDR3 sequences; around 20% of them occurred a single time. The ten top clones hold roughly a fifth of the sample.

Here the chain combines TRBV4-2 and TRBJ1-1; the D gene is possibly TRBD1, with 5 bases matching. The TCR sequence derives from a female donor with Graves disease. This sample comprised peripheral blood mononuclear cells (PBMCs), obtained at new diagnosis, from a patient treated with antithyroid drugs. The CDR3 is CASSQDRAITEAFF. At the DNA level, the sequence is TGTGCCAGCAGCCAAGACAGGGCTATTACTGAAGCTTTCTTT.